The subject of this entry is one TCR beta chain. Its antigen is undetermined. The CDR3 is 14 residues long. With 5 bases removed from V and 0 bases from J, the gap between germline ends came to 7 bases. Germline values: CDR1 KGHSH, CDR2 LQKENI. The sample belongs to a study of T cell responses to AZD1222 COVID-19 vaccine. Findings and caveats of the study: Spike was spanned by vaccine-associated CD4 TCRs, with dominance at 160-218 and 743-854. Spike-specific TCR repertoires showed rising breadth and depth after two AZD1222 doses. The study reported that nearly half of spike-specific TCRs target unmutated variant regions. Only 6 or 7 individuals given AZD1222 were seropositive at baseline.

Clones were sequenced by immunoSEQ multiplex PCR, and TCRdb holds only the in-frame ones, with some missing. The sample comprises about 110,000 clones, over 85% of which are singletons, and less than 4% rests with the top ten. The sample here was peripheral blood, taken on day 0 of MenACWY control vaccination. This TCR was recovered from an adult in good health. V and J are TRBV18 and TRBJ2-2; D gene uncertain. The CDR3 region has the DNA TGTGCCAGCTCAGCGGCGGCGAACACCGGGGAGCTGTTTTTT. It yields the protein CASSAAANTGELFF.